The rows below give T cell receptor beta chains drawn from one sample of a study of control samples from healthy donors and cancer patients. Some clones are missing from TCRdb's copy, which holds only in-frame ones; the method was immunoSEQ multiplex PCR. Here the sample spans 55,000 to 90,000 clones, 84% being singletons. The sequencing sample was made of blood. These receptors originate from a man between 50 and 59 years old in good health. Both conserved end residues are part of each CDR3. D genes are given only for firm matches. Not every row has a clone size; where given, it reads once, few, many or a size class.

d_gene: NA; j_gene: TRBJ1-1; v_gene: TRBV4-3; abundance: NA; CDR3aa: CASSQDSRENTEAFF; CDR3nt: TGCGCCAGCAGCCAGGATTCTAGGGAGAACACTGAAGCTTTCTTT
d_gene: TRBD1; j_gene: TRBJ2-1; v_gene: TRBV6-5; abundance: NA; CDR3aa: CASSYTGTGPNNEQFF; CDR3nt: TGTGCCAGCAGTTATACCGGGACAGGGCCTAACAATGAGCAGTTCTTC
d_gene: TRBD1; j_gene: TRBJ1-5; v_gene: TRBV28; abundance: NA; CDR3aa: CASSEFGGQGPHNQPQHF; CDR3nt: TGTGCCAGCAGCGAGTTTGGGGGACAGGGCCCGCATAATCAGCCCCAGCATTTT
d_gene: NA; j_gene: TRBJ1-2; v_gene: TRBV23-1; abundance: NA; CDR3aa: CASSQSGQNYGYTF; CDR3nt: TGCGCCAGCAGTCAATCGGGCCAGAACTATGGCTACACCTTC
d_gene: NA; j_gene: TRBJ1-4; v_gene: TRBV7-9; abundance: NA; CDR3aa: CASNLGNEKLFF; CDR3nt: TGTGCCAGCAACTTGGGGAATGAAAAACTGTTTTTT
d_gene: TRBD1; j_gene: TRBJ1-5; v_gene: TRBV3-1/TRBV3-2; abundance: few; CDR3aa: CASSSGQGLNQPQHF; CDR3nt: TGTGCCAGCAGCTCGGGACAGGGCCTTAATCAGCCCCAGCATTTT
d_gene: NA; j_gene: TRBJ2-5; v_gene: TRBV7-2; abundance: few; CDR3aa: CASSVNSGQETQYF; CDR3nt: TGTGCCAGCAGCGTAAACAGTGGTCAAGAGACCCAGTACTTC
d_gene: TRBD1; j_gene: TRBJ1-5; v_gene: TRBV6-5; abundance: NA; CDR3aa: CASSYDRAQPQHF; CDR3nt: TGTGCCAGCAGCTACGACAGGGCTCAGCCCCAGCATTTT
d_gene: NA; j_gene: TRBJ2-5; v_gene: TRBV18; abundance: NA; CDR3aa: CASSPPGSETQYF; CDR3nt: TGTGCCAGCTCACCACCAGGGTCGGAGACCCAGTACTTC
d_gene: NA; j_gene: TRBJ2-2; v_gene: TRBV6-5; abundance: NA; CDR3aa: CASSYLGGPGELFF; CDR3nt: TGTGCCAGCAGTTACTTGGGGGGACCCGGGGAGCTGTTTTTT
d_gene: TRBD1; j_gene: TRBJ2-1; v_gene: TRBV14; abundance: once; CDR3aa: CASSQFPGQGKFF; CDR3nt: TGTGCCAGCAGCCAATTCCCGGGACAGGGGAAGTTCTTC
d_gene: NA; j_gene: TRBJ1-6; v_gene: TRBV29-1; abundance: NA; CDR3aa: CSVEQGGKNSPLHF; CDR3nt: TGCAGCGTGGAGCAGGGCGGAAAGAATTCACCCCTCCACTTT
d_gene: NA; j_gene: TRBJ1-1; v_gene: TRBV4-3; abundance: NA; CDR3aa: CASSQDRQGYAEAFF; CDR3nt: TGCGCCAGCAGCCAAGACCGCCAGGGATACGCGGAAGCTTTCTTT
d_gene: NA; j_gene: TRBJ1-1; v_gene: TRBV16; abundance: NA; CDR3aa: CASSLSDPGAFF; CDR3nt: TGTGCCAGCAGCCTATCTGATCCTGGAGCTTTCTTT
d_gene: TRBD2; j_gene: TRBJ2-2; v_gene: TRBV10-1; abundance: NA; CDR3aa: CASIRTSGQEGTGELFF; CDR3nt: TGCGCCAGCATCCGGACTAGCGGCCAGGAAGGGACCGGGGAGCTGTTTTTT
d_gene: TRBD2; j_gene: TRBJ2-3; v_gene: TRBV12-3/TRBV12-4; abundance: NA; CDR3aa: CASSPGGRGGQYF; CDR3nt: TGTGCCAGCAGTCCCGGGGGTCGGGGGGGGCAGTATTTT
d_gene: NA; j_gene: TRBJ2-1; v_gene: TRBV19; abundance: NA; CDR3aa: CASSIRSSTSHEQFF; CDR3nt: TGTGCCAGTAGTATAAGGTCTAGCACGAGTCATGAGCAGTTCTTC
d_gene: NA; j_gene: TRBJ1-2; v_gene: TRBV5-1; abundance: NA; CDR3aa: CASSLGTGNYGYTF; CDR3nt: TGCGCCAGCAGCTTGGGTACAGGGAACTATGGCTACACCTTC
d_gene: NA; j_gene: TRBJ2-7; v_gene: TRBV9; abundance: NA; CDR3aa: CASSVVPSSYEQYF; CDR3nt: TGTGCCAGCAGCGTAGTCCCCAGCTCCTACGAGCAGTACTTC
d_gene: NA; j_gene: TRBJ2-7; v_gene: TRBV21-1; abundance: NA; CDR3aa: CASSKGKRGEGYEQYF; CDR3nt: TGTGCCAGCAGCAAAGGAAAGAGGGGGGAGGGCTACGAGCAGTACTTC
d_gene: NA; j_gene: TRBJ1-2; v_gene: TRBV19; abundance: NA; CDR3aa: CASSISSVDYGYTF; CDR3nt: TGTGCCAGTAGTATATCAAGTGTGGACTATGGCTACACCTTC
d_gene: NA; j_gene: TRBJ2-7; v_gene: TRBV11-3; abundance: NA; CDR3aa: CASSFPSAYEQYF; CDR3nt: TGTGCCAGCAGCTTCCCGTCAGCCTACGAGCAGTACTTC
d_gene: NA; j_gene: TRBJ2-1; v_gene: TRBV14; abundance: NA; CDR3aa: CASSRIGRSRNEQFF; CDR3nt: TGTGCCAGCAGCAGAATCGGGCGATCAAGGAATGAGCAGTTCTTC
d_gene: NA; j_gene: TRBJ2-3; v_gene: TRBV5-1; abundance: NA; CDR3aa: CASSLQGQGTDTQYF; CDR3nt: TGCGCCAGCAGCTTGCAGGGGCAGGGGACAGATACGCAGTATTTT
d_gene: NA; j_gene: TRBJ1-2; v_gene: TRBV18; abundance: NA; CDR3aa: CASSQGSGPLRGYTF; CDR3nt: TGTGCCAGCTCACAAGGATCGGGACCCCTAAGGGGCTACACCTTC
d_gene: NA; j_gene: TRBJ2-2; v_gene: TRBV19; abundance: few; CDR3aa: CASSIEPESGELFF; CDR3nt: TGTGCCAGTAGTATAGAGCCGGAATCCGGGGAGCTGTTTTTT
d_gene: TRBD2; j_gene: TRBJ2-7; v_gene: TRBV6-5; abundance: NA; CDR3aa: CASSYLAAGYEQYF; CDR3nt: TGTGCCAGCAGTTATCTAGCGGCGGGATACGAGCAGTACTTC
d_gene: NA; j_gene: TRBJ1-2; v_gene: TRBV28; abundance: NA; CDR3aa: CASSFPNRPYGYTF; CDR3nt: TGTGCCAGCAGTTTCCCTAACAGACCCTATGGCTACACCTTC
d_gene: NA; j_gene: TRBJ2-7; v_gene: TRBV13; abundance: NA; CDR3aa: CASSLFTAYEQYF; CDR3nt: TGTGCCAGCAGCTTATTTACAGCCTACGAGCAGTACTTC
d_gene: NA; j_gene: TRBJ1-1; v_gene: TRBV28; abundance: NA; CDR3aa: CASISFSYGIRTTEAFF; CDR3nt: TGTGCCAGCATATCTTTCAGCTACGGGATCCGTACCACTGAAGCTTTCTTT
d_gene: TRBD2; j_gene: TRBJ2-3; v_gene: TRBV2; abundance: once; CDR3aa: CASSVAGGPDTQYF; CDR3nt: TGTGCCAGCAGTGTAGCGGGGGGGCCAGATACGCAGTATTTT
d_gene: TRBD2; j_gene: TRBJ2-3; v_gene: TRBV9; abundance: NA; CDR3aa: CASSVLAGRSGGSTDTQYF; CDR3nt: TGTGCCAGCAGCGTGCTAGCGGGACGATCCGGCGGTAGCACAGATACGCAGTATTTT
d_gene: NA; j_gene: TRBJ1-5; v_gene: TRBV28; abundance: NA; CDR3aa: CASRSGLISNQPQHF; CDR3nt: TGTGCCAGCAGGTCCGGACTGATTAGCAATCAGCCCCAGCATTTT
d_gene: NA; j_gene: TRBJ1-1; v_gene: TRBV21-1; abundance: few; CDR3aa: CASSARTEANTEAFF; CDR3nt: TGTGCCAGCAGCGCGCGGACAGAGGCTAACACTGAAGCTTTCTTT
d_gene: NA; j_gene: TRBJ2-7; v_gene: TRBV6-5; abundance: NA; CDR3aa: CASTIMGRPEDEQYF; CDR3nt: TGTGCCAGCACCATAATGGGACGGCCGGAAGACGAGCAGTACTTC
d_gene: TRBD1; j_gene: TRBJ1-2; v_gene: TRBV28; abundance: NA; CDR3aa: CASSSGQGAYGYTF; CDR3nt: TGTGCCAGCAGTTCGGGACAGGGGGCCTATGGCTACACCTTC
d_gene: TRBD2; j_gene: TRBJ2-1; v_gene: TRBV9; abundance: NA; CDR3aa: CASSPQGAGVYNEQFF; CDR3nt: TGTGCCAGCAGCCCCCAGGGTGCGGGGGTCTACAATGAGCAGTTCTTC
d_gene: TRBD1; j_gene: TRBJ2-5; v_gene: TRBV5-5; abundance: NA; CDR3aa: CASSLVLRDRVKEETQYF; CDR3nt: TGTGCCAGCAGCTTGGTCCTCCGGGACAGAGTCAAGGAAGAGACCCAGTACTTC
d_gene: TRBD2; j_gene: TRBJ2-1; v_gene: TRBV7-2; abundance: NA; CDR3aa: CASSLMAGGPEQFF; CDR3nt: TGTGCCAGCAGCTTAATGGCGGGGGGGCCTGAGCAGTTCTTC
d_gene: NA; j_gene: TRBJ1-2; v_gene: TRBV5-1; abundance: NA; CDR3aa: CASSLVDLLGYGYTF; CDR3nt: TGCGCCAGCAGCTTGGTGGACCTTTTGGGCTATGGCTACACCTTC
d_gene: NA; j_gene: TRBJ1-5; v_gene: TRBV19; abundance: NA; CDR3aa: CASDEQGYGNQPQHF; CDR3nt: TGTGCCAGTGATGAACAGGGTTATGGCAATCAGCCCCAGCATTTT
d_gene: TRBD1; j_gene: TRBJ2-7; v_gene: TRBV9; abundance: NA; CDR3aa: CASSGRDSFYEQYF; CDR3nt: TGTGCCAGCAGCGGCCGGGACAGTTTCTACGAGCAGTACTTC
d_gene: NA; j_gene: TRBJ2-1; v_gene: TRBV28; abundance: NA; CDR3aa: CASSLIATGYNEQFF; CDR3nt: TGTGCCAGCAGTTTAATCGCGACAGGTTACAATGAGCAGTTCTTC
d_gene: TRBD2; j_gene: TRBJ2-3; v_gene: TRBV7-8; abundance: once; CDR3aa: CASSTSGSITDTQYF; CDR3nt: TGTGCCAGCAGCACGAGCGGGAGTATAACAGATACGCAGTATTTT
d_gene: TRBD2; j_gene: TRBJ2-1; v_gene: TRBV6-5; abundance: NA; CDR3aa: CASSYGPSGRDEQFF; CDR3nt: TGTGCCAGCAGTTACGGGCCTAGCGGGAGGGATGAGCAGTTCTTC